These 30 T cell receptor beta chains share one sample of origin, sequenced in a study of T cell clones after liver transplantation. Profiled with immunoSEQ multiplex PCR; TCRdb holds only in-frame clones, not every one. The sample shows 70,000 to 80,000 clones, 90% of them seen only once. The material sequenced was CD4+ T cells from blood, taken before liver transplant. These receptors originate from a human donor who received a liver transplant.

This chain links TRBV9 with TRBJ1-1, with a weak D call TRBD1 (5 bases). This CDR3 is 13 amino acids long. V was clipped by 3 bases and J by 0 bases, with 6 bases between them. CDR1 is SGDLS and CDR2 is YYNGEE in the germline V gene. CDR3 nucleotides: TGTGCCAGCAGCGGACAGCTGAACACTGAAGCTTTCTTT. This sequence encodes CASSGQLNTEAFF.

The rearrangement joins TRBV5-1 to TRBJ1-3, with 8 bases that match TRBD1. The CDR3 has 17 residues. Germline trimming cut 0 bases from V and 0 bases from J; bases unmatched to any gene: 5. Per the germline V gene, CDR1 is SGHRS and CDR2 is YFSETQ. In nucleotides, the CDR3 is TGCGCCAGCAGCTTGGACTCAGGGGGCATCTCTGGAAACACCATATATTTT. Translated, it gives CASSLDSGGISGNTIYF. Full variable domain (remainder filled in from reference TRBV5-1 and TRBJ1-3): KAGVTQTPRYLIKTRGQQVTLSCSPISGHRSVSWYQQTPGQGLQFLFEYFSETQRNKGNFPGRFSGRQFSNSRSEMNVSTLELGDSALYLCASSLDSGGISGNTIYFGEGSWLTVV.

The gene calls are TRBV5-1 and TRBJ1-3; 7 nucleotides agree with TRBD1. CDR1 and CDR2 from the germline V gene are SGHRS and YFSETQ. The V and J ends lost 4 bases and 1 base, in that order; junction bases with no gene match: 5. The CDR3 is 15 amino acids. CDR3 residues: CASSPWTGSGNTIYF. The CDR3 region has the DNA TGCGCCAGCAGCCCGTGGACAGGATCTGGAAACACCATATATTTT.

In its sample, this clone was seen once. The chain is built from TRBV18 and TRBJ2-3; D is possibly TRBD2 (5 bases). The V and J ends lost 6 bases and 0 bases respectively, with 19 bases between them. The CDR3 contains 17 residues. Germline CDR1 reads KGHSH; CDR2 reads LQKENI. DNA of the CDR3: TGTGCCAGCTCCCTTAACTCAGCGGACCCTAGCACAGATACGCAGTATTTT. Residues: CASSLNSADPSTDTQYF.

This chain links TRBV4-1 with TRBJ2-7; 9 positions match TRBD1. The CDR3 sequence is 19 residues long. Germline CDR1 is MGHRA and CDR2 is YSYEKL. V was pared by 0 bases and J by 7 bases, with 19 bases of the junction left unmatched. The CDR3 sequence: CASSQETGGVGGIREEQYF. The CDR3 coding sequence is TGCGCCAGCAGCCAAGAAACAGGGGGCGTAGGGGGGATCCGTGAGGAGCAGTACTTC.

The J gene is TRBJ2-7, the V gene TRBV5-1; 11 positions match TRBD2. With V trimmed by 2 bases and J by 5 bases, 3 bases remained unmatched. CDR3 length equals 14 residues. Per germline, CDR1 SGHRS and CDR2 YFSETQ. CDR3 nucleotides: TGCGCCAGCAGCTTACTAGCGGGAGAAAACGAGCAGTACTTC. This sequence encodes CASSLLAGENEQYF. Variable domain in full (rest from reference TRBV5-1 and TRBJ2-7): KAGVTQTPRYLIKTRGQQVTLSCSPISGHRSVSWYQQTPGQGLQFLFEYFSETQRNKGNFPGRFSGRQFSNSRSEMNVSTLELGDSALYLCASSLLAGENEQYFGPGTRLTVT.

The V call is TRBV19, the J call TRBJ2-3; no clear D gene. The ends were cut back, 10 bases at V and 2 bases at J, with 16 bases in the middle. Looked up from germline, CDR1 is LNHDA and CDR2 is SQIVND (reference sequence). This CDR3 has 14 amino acids. The CDR3 sequence: CATGRKRNTDTQYF. The CDR3 DNA reads as TGTGCCACCGGAAGGAAACGGAACACAGATACGCAGTATTTT.

The rearrangement uses TRBV6-4 and TRBJ2-1; TRBD1 matches at 9 bases. The trim removed 8 bases at V and 3 bases at J, leaving 8 bases unmatched. The CDR3 is 15 residues long. Germline assignment: CDR1 MRHNA and CDR2 SNTAGT. CDR3 in DNA: TGTGCCAGCCCGGGACAGGGTTTATACTACAATGAGCAGTTCTTC. This encodes CASPGQGLYYNEQFF.

The chain joins TRBV19 to TRBJ2-7; D is unclear. Germline loops: CDR1 LNHDA, CDR2 SQIVND (reference sequence). Trimming removed 4 bases from V and 2 bases from J, with 21 bases in between. CDR3 size: 17 residues. CDR3 DNA sequence: TGTGCCAGTAGTACCGGGCGAATGAGATCCCATACCTACGAGCAGTACTTC. Its protein product is CASSTGRMRSHTYEQYF.

The rearrangement uses TRBV6-1 and TRBJ2-1; 14 bases match TRBD2. The V gene's germline CDR1 is MNHNS and CDR2 SASEGT. The trim removed 4 bases at V and 8 bases at J, leaving 7 bases unmatched. The CDR3 consists of 16 residues. The CDR3 sequence: CASSGRTSGRLDEQFF. CDR3 coding DNA: TGTGCCAGCAGTGGCCGGACTAGCGGGAGGCTAGATGAGCAGTTCTTC.

This clone was counted only a few times. The chain joins TRBV5-1 to TRBJ1-3; the D is unclear. This CDR3 comprises 14 residues. Trimming removed 0 bases at V and 4 bases at J, with 8 bases between. The germline gives CDR1 SGHRS, CDR2 YFSETQ. The CDR3 loop is CASSLAGSGNTIYF. The DNA of the CDR3 is TGCGCCAGCAGCTTGGCAGGTTCCGGAAACACCATATATTTT.

J is TRBJ2-7 and V is TRBV5-1; D possibly corresponds to TRBD2 (6 bases). Per germline, CDR1 SGHRS and CDR2 YFSETQ. Trimming cost V 1 base and J 5 bases, with 22 bases left between them. The CDR3 is 17 amino acids. The CDR3 spells CASSLFLRLVGVDEQYF. The CDR3 coding sequence is TGCGCCAGCAGCTTGTTCCTCAGACTAGTGGGAGTTGACGAGCAGTACTTC. Complete variable domain (other parts from reference TRBV5-1 and TRBJ2-7): KAGVTQTPRYLIKTRGQQVTLSCSPISGHRSVSWYQQTPGQGLQFLFEYFSETQRNKGNFPGRFSGRQFSNSRSEMNVSTLELGDSALYLCASSLFLRLVGVDEQYFGPGTRLTVT.

The chain has TRBV5-6 and TRBJ1-1; a possible D gene is TRBD1 (5 bases). In germline, CDR1 is SGHDT, CDR2 YYEEEE. V lost 4 bases, J lost 6 bases, and 10 bases lay in between. The CDR3 has 12 amino acids. CDR3 sequence (DNA): TGTGCCAGCAGCACTCTCAGGGCTGAAGCTTTCTTT. The encoded protein is CASSTLRAEAFF.

The chain has TRBV5-1 and TRBJ2-1, with 12 bases matching TRBD2. With V trimmed by 7 bases and J by 9 bases, 11 bases remained unmatched. The CDR3 extends over 15 amino acids. CDR1 is SGHRS, CDR2 YFSETQ, per germline. The CDR3 DNA sequence: TGCGCCAGCTTGGAGACTAGCGGGAGTTTGGGTGAGCAGTTCTTC. Residues: CASLETSGSLGEQFF.

This chain connects TRBV9 to TRBJ2-7; tentative D call: TRBD2 (5 bases). V lost 0 bases to trimming and J lost 6 bases, with 10 bases between them. The CDR3 contains 13 residues. Germline CDR1 is SGDLS and CDR2 is YYNGEE. CDR3 loop: CASSVEVRAEQYF. The CDR3 coding sequence is TGTGCCAGCAGCGTAGAGGTGAGGGCCGAGCAGTACTTC.

This chain joins TRBV5-1 and TRBJ2-7; 7 nucleotides agree with TRBD1. The CDR3 is 14 amino acids. Germline CDR1 and CDR2: SGHRS and YFSETQ. The J segment lost 2 bases and the V segment lost 1 base, leaving 3 bases of the junction unmatched. CDR3 sequence reads: CASSLTGDAYEQYF. The CDR3 DNA reads TGCGCCAGCAGCTTGACAGGGGACGCCTACGAGCAGTACTTC.

This chain joins TRBV19 and TRBJ2-2; D not resolved. Trimming took off 5 bases at V and 2 bases at J, with 15 bases between the two ends. CDR1 is LNHDA and CDR2 is SQIVND in the germline V gene (reference sequence). The CDR3 sequence is 16 residues long. The CDR3 spells CASSLPGVINTGELFF. The CDR3 DNA sequence: TGTGCCAGTAGTCTGCCTGGGGTAATCAACACCGGGGAGCTGTTTTTT. Full variable domain (remainder filled in from reference TRBV19 and TRBJ2-2): DGGITQSPKYLFRKEGQNVTLSCEQNLNHDAMYWYRQDPGQGLRLIYYSQIVNDFQKGDIAEGYSVSREKKESFPLTVTSAQKNPTAFYLCASSLPGVINTGELFFGEGSRLTVL.

In its sample, this clone was seen a few times. The J gene is TRBJ2-5, the V gene TRBV7-9; D unresolved. The CDR3 is 15 amino acids. The V gene lost 0 bases and the J gene lost 2 bases, with 10 bases spanning the gap. Germline V CDR1 and CDR2: SEHNR, FQNEAQ (reference sequence). In DNA form, the CDR3 reads TGTGCCAGCAGCTTAGCGCGGACGTTTCAAGAGACCCAGTACTTC. Amino acids: CASSLARTFQETQYF.

The chain employs TRBV10-3 and TRBJ2-7, with D hard to call. Germline CDR1 ENHRY, CDR2 SYGVKD. Trimming shortened V by 10 bases and J by 6 bases, and 22 bases separated the two germline ends. The CDR3 covers 14 residues. The chain's CDR3 is CATQATTVSGEQYF. In DNA, the CDR3 is TGTGCCACCCAGGCGACGACGGTCTCCGGCGAGCAGTACTTC.

This rearrangement joins TRBV7-2 to TRBJ2-1; maybe TRBD2 (5 bases). CDR1 is SGHTA, CDR2 FQGNSA, per germline. This CDR3 region has 12 residues. V was cut by 5 bases and J by 10 bases, with 12 bases left in between. The CDR3 is CASSAQEREQFF. For the CDR3, the DNA is TGTGCCAGCAGCGCCCAGGAGCGGGAGCAGTTCTTC.

The sample holds one count of this clone. This chain joins TRBV5-4 and TRBJ1-2; 8 bases fit TRBD1. The CDR3 spans 12 residues. The V gene end was trimmed by 5 bases and the J gene end by 4 bases; junction bases not matched to a gene: 1. CDR1 is SGHNT, CDR2 YYREEE, per germline (reference sequence). The DNA of the CDR3 is TGTGCCAGCAGTACAGGGGGCTATGGCTACACCTTC. It codes for CASSTGGYGYTF.

The chain combines TRBV11-2 with TRBJ2-2, with 8 bases fitting TRBD1. The CDR3 consists of 17 residues. V shed 5 bases and J 6 bases; nucleotides not matched to a gene: 14. The germline gives CDR1 SGHAT, CDR2 FQNNGV. The CDR3 DNA sequence: TGTGCCAGCAGCGCAAAAGCCTCAGGGGGCGCAGCCGGGGAGCTGTTTTTT. This gives the protein CASSAKASGGAAGELFF.

The chain uses TRBV9 and TRBJ2-1, with TRBD2 identical over 14 bases. J lost 4 bases, V lost 4 bases, and 7 bases had no gene match. Per the germline V gene, CDR1 is SGDLS and CDR2 is YYNGEE. The CDR3 covers 17 residues. CDR3 protein: CASSSGLAGAGYNEQFF. Here the CDR3 DNA reads TGTGCCAGCAGCTCGGGACTAGCGGGAGCAGGGTACAATGAGCAGTTCTTC.

J is TRBJ2-2 and V is TRBV9; TRBD2 might be the D (6 bases). The CDR3 length is 14 residues. Trimming took 4 bases from V and 2 from J, leaving 9 bases between them. Germline assignment: CDR1 SGDLS and CDR2 YYNGEE. CDR3 residues: CASSKEGNTGELFF. The CDR3 coding sequence is TGTGCCAGCAGCAAGGAGGGTAACACCGGGGAGCTGTTTTTT.

V gene TRBV7-9 combines with J gene TRBJ1-4; 8 bases map to TRBD1. This CDR3 has 16 residues. V dropped 4 bases and J dropped 5; count of bases not matched to a gene: 9. Germline V gene lookup returns CDR1 SEHNR and CDR2 FQNEAQ (reference sequence). CDR3: CASSSYGQGGNEKLFF. CDR3 in DNA: TGTGCCAGCAGCTCGTACGGACAGGGTGGAAATGAAAAACTGTTTTTT.

The genes are TRBV29-1 and TRBJ2-7, with TRBD2 identical over 9 bases. CDR1 and CDR2 from the germline V gene are SQVTM and ANQGSEA. Trimming removed 5 bases from V and 2 bases from J; junction bases left unmatched: 7. CDR3 length: 14 residues. CDR3 in amino acids: CSVCGLATPYEQYF. The CDR3 nucleotides are TGCAGCGTTTGTGGACTAGCGACCCCCTACGAGCAGTACTTC.

The J gene is TRBJ2-1, the V gene TRBV4-3; D gene unclear. Trimming pared 2 bases from V and 4 bases from J, leaving 6 bases between. Germline V lookup: CDR1 LGHNA, CDR2 YSLEER. The CDR3 length is 13 residues. The CDR3 loop is CASSQSRYNEQFF. In DNA form, the CDR3 reads TGCGCCAGCAGCCAAAGCAGGTACAATGAGCAGTTCTTC.

This chain uses TRBV10-2 with TRBJ2-2; the D is unclear. CDR3 length: 16 residues. Per the germline V gene, CDR1 is WSHSY and CDR2 is SAAADI. V lost 4 bases, J lost 6 bases, and 18 bases lay in between. The CDR3 spells CASSVRAIESPGELFF. The CDR3 coding sequence is TGCGCCAGCAGTGTCCGGGCCATCGAATCTCCCGGGGAGCTGTTTTTT.

The rearrangement links TRBV19 to TRBJ2-3; maybe TRBD2 (6 bases). Trimming took 5 bases from V and 2 from J, leaving 14 bases between them. Germline values: CDR1 LNHDA, CDR2 SQIVND (reference sequence). This CDR3 is built from 15 residues. DNA of the CDR3: TGTGCCAGTAGTGGACGAAGCGGGCACACAGATACGCAGTATTTT. This encodes CASSGRSGHTDTQYF.

The V call is TRBV6-5, the J call TRBJ2-7; TRBD2 matches 9 bases. The CDR3 runs to 15 residues. J lost 0 bases, V lost 4 bases, and 4 bases had no gene match. Germline V gene lookup returns CDR1 MNHEY and CDR2 SVGAGI. The CDR3 reads CASSLAGASSYEQYF. The DNA for the CDR3 is TGTGCCAGCAGTTTAGCGGGAGCGAGCTCCTACGAGCAGTACTTC.